The clone carrying this TCR beta chain has at least ten counts. Its specificity is not known. These data come from a study of immune heterogeneity within non-small cell lung tumors. Looking at the study overall: Of all tumors, 4 turned out to be squamous cell carcinomas, over nine were non-squamous carcinomas and 1 was not otherwise specified.

Amplification of the TCR beta CDR3 was achieved through multiplex PCR with 32 V and 13 J primers. TCRdb re-derived calls from the multiplex PCR reads in MiXCR, one entry per CDR3 protein. Of about 15,000 distinct CDR3 sequences listed, 28% are singletons. V was clipped by 2 bases and J by 6 bases, with 12 bases between them. The CDR3 is made up of 13 amino acids. CDR1 DFQATT and CDR2 SNEGSKA come from the germline V gene (reference sequence). The starting template was genomic DNA from bulk tumor, around 610 ng per sample. The authors collected several far-apart biopsies from each primary tumor during surgery. Patients had untreated, newly diagnosed non-small cell lung cancer and underwent curative surgery. Those donating were patients (newly diagnosed with non-small cell lung cancer) who were having surgery with curative intent. Study results and caveats: Identical dominant CDR3 beta clonotypes spanned tumor sites within a patient, beside site-unique high-frequency clones. Between one patient and another, high-frequency T-cell receptor beta clonotypes were largely distinct.

The receptor was derived from a man aged 35 to 55 with non-small cell lung cancer. Sample: lung tumor tissue. The rearrangement links TRBV20-1 to TRBJ2-3; maybe TRBD2 (6 bases). DNA for the CDR3: TGCAGTGCTAGACGGCTGGGAGGCGATACGCAGTATTTT. As protein: CSARRLGGDTQYF.